The 27 T cell receptor beta chains below come from one sample, sequenced in a study of T and B cells in COVID-19 patients. TRB was amplified from around 250-500 ng of blood genomic DNA. TRB rearrangements were amplified by multiplex PCR with BIOMED2 TRB-A/B primers. One entry per CDR3 protein results from TCRdb running MiXCR on the multiplex PCR reads. The sample has 5,000 to 6,000 distinct CDR3 sequences, around 29% seen once; the top ten hold roughly a third. Sequencing was performed on blood. These receptors came from a human donor with active COVID-19.

By sample fraction, this clonotype is medium-sized (0.01 to 0.1%). The chain recombines TRBV6-5 with TRBJ2-7; D possibly corresponds to TRBD2 (7 bases). V was trimmed by 2 bases and J by 6 bases, leaving 14 bases between them. CDR1 MNHEY and CDR2 SVGAGI come from the germline V gene. The CDR3 has 14 amino acids. This chain's CDR3 is CASSYRGALSEQYF. In nucleotides, the CDR3 is TGTGCCAGCAGTTACCGGGGGGCCTTGAGCGAGCAGTACTTC.

By sample fraction, this clonotype is medium-sized. This chain uses TRBV29-1 with TRBJ1-1, with 8 bases identical to TRBD1. This CDR3 comprises 11 residues. CDR1 SQVTM and CDR2 ANQGSEA come from the germline V gene. The CDR3 here is CSYTGGTEAFF. CDR3 bases: TGCAGTTATACAGGGGGCACTGAAGCTTTCTTT.

Relative to its sample, this clonotype is medium-sized. The genes are TRBV27 and TRBJ2-1; 14 bases align to TRBD2. With 6 bases clipped from V and 10 bases from J, the junction kept 5 bases outside the gene matches. This CDR3 contains 14 residues. Germline V gives CDR1 MNHEY, CDR2 SMNVEV (reference sequence). CDR3 residues: CASRGTSGSGEQFF. The CDR3 DNA reads TGTGCCAGCAGGGGGACTAGCGGGAGCGGAGAGCAGTTCTTC.

Here the CDR3 reads CASSFLPGTVNTGELFF. CDR3 coding DNA: TGCGCCAGCAGCTTTCTTCCCGGGACGGTGAACACCGGGGAGCTGTTTTTT. This rearrangement joins TRBV5-1 to TRBJ2-2; D is possibly TRBD1 or TRBD2 (5 bases each). Germline-derived CDR1 and CDR2 are SGHRS and YFSETQ. The CDR3 totals 17 residues. The V and J ends lost 2 bases and 1 base respectively, with 15 bases between them.

Judged by abundance, this clonotype is medium-sized (0.01 to 0.1%). The rearrangement joins TRBV6-2 or TRBV6-3 to TRBJ2-7; TRBD1 aligns across 7 bases. V lost 4 bases and J lost 2; bases outside the gene matches: 5. Germline CDR1 is MNHEY and CDR2 is SVGEGT. This CDR3 contains 14 residues. As DNA, the CDR3 is TGTGCCAGCAGTTCCGGGACAGCCCCCTACGAGCAGTACTTC. Protein: CASSSGTAPYEQYF.

The genes are TRBV27 and TRBJ2-2; D call uncertain. The CDR3 runs to 10 residues. Germline CDR1 reads MNHEY; CDR2 reads SMNVEV (reference sequence). The V and J ends lost 5 bases and 6 bases respectively, with 1 base between them. CDR3 sequence reads: CASSAGELFF. Here the CDR3 DNA reads TGTGCCAGCAGTGCCGGGGAGCTGTTTTTT.

The V and J genes are TRBV6-4 and TRBJ2-1; 9 bases align to TRBD2. The CDR3 extends over 16 amino acids. Germline V CDR1 and CDR2: MRHNA, SNTAGT. V was clipped by 4 bases and J by 6 bases; unmatched bases: 10. CDR3 sequence (DNA): TGTGCCAGCAGTGCTGGGGCGGGGGGGCCCCGCAATGAGCAGTTCTTC. The encoded protein is CASSAGAGGPRNEQFF.

This clonotype is labeled as medium-sized (0.01 to 0.1%). The J gene is TRBJ2-2, the V gene TRBV18; D is unresolved. Germline CDR1 reads KGHSH; CDR2 reads LQKENI. The CDR3 loop spans 16 amino acids. With 4 bases removed from V and 0 bases from J, the gap between germline ends came to 12 bases. CDR3 in DNA: TGTGCCAGCTCACAGCTTCGGACGACGAACACCGGGGAGCTGTTTTTT. Its protein product is CASSQLRTTNTGELFF.

Judged by abundance, this clonotype is medium-sized. V usage is TRBV15 and J usage is TRBJ2-5; D remains ambiguous. The CDR3 has 15 amino acids. CDR1 and CDR2 (germline): LNHNV, YYDKDF (reference sequence). Trimming removed 0 bases from V and 1 base from J, with 9 bases in between. CDR3 region: CATSRDGTTQETQYF. The CDR3 DNA reads TGTGCCACCAGCAGAGATGGAACAACCCAAGAGACCCAGTACTTC.

The chain has TRBV5-1 and TRBJ2-2; 12 bases map to TRBD2. The CDR3 runs 15 residues. The V gene end was trimmed by 6 bases and the J gene end by 5 bases; junction bases not matched to a gene: 5. The germline gives CDR1 SGHRS, CDR2 YFSETQ. The CDR3 DNA sequence: TGCGCCAGCAACCGGCTAGCGGGAGGGACCGGGGAGCTGTTTTTT. Encoded protein: CASNRLAGGTGELFF.

The DNA of the CDR3 is TGTGCCAGCAGCTTTGGCCAGGCGAACACTGAAGCTTTCTTT. It encodes CASSFGQANTEAFF. The chain couples TRBV7-2 to TRBJ1-1; D gene unclear. The V gene's germline CDR1 is SGHTA and CDR2 FQGNSA. The V end was cut by 3 bases, the J end by 1 base, with 9 bases between. The CDR3 covers 14 residues.

This clonotype showed up just a few times. The chain recombines TRBV27 with TRBJ1-3; D gene unclear. Germline CDR1 reads MNHEY; CDR2 reads SMNVEV (reference sequence). Trimming stripped 4 bases from V and 0 bases from J, with 4 bases between. The length of the CDR3 is 13 residues. CDR3 protein: CASSSDSGNTIYF. The DNA for the CDR3 is TGTGCCAGCAGTTCAGACTCTGGAAACACCATATATTTT.

This clonotype is judged medium-sized. The V call is TRBV18, the J call TRBJ2-1; D unclear. This CDR3 has 15 residues. V dropped 3 bases and J dropped 2 bases, with 11 bases sitting between them. Germline-derived CDR1 and CDR2 are KGHSH and LQKENI. The CDR3 sequence is CASSPQRGAYNEQFF. CDR3 in DNA: TGTGCCAGCTCACCTCAACGAGGCGCCTACAATGAGCAGTTCTTC.

The chain couples TRBV6-4 to TRBJ2-2; 7 nucleotides agree with TRBD2. CDR3 length: 13 residues. CDR1 is MRHNA, CDR2 SNTAGT, per germline. V lost 4 bases to trimming and J lost 4 bases; unmatched junction nucleotides: 0. For the CDR3, the DNA is TGTGCCAGCAGTGGGACTAGCACCGGGGAGCTGTTTTTT. It is translated as CASSGTSTGELFF.

This clonotype is termed medium-sized. The genes are TRBV12-3 or TRBV12-4 and TRBJ2-3, with D perhaps TRBD1 (6 bases). The CDR3 loop spans 15 amino acids. V lost 4 bases and J lost 4, with 15 bases in between. CDR3 residues: CASSSNREHADTQYF. The CDR3 nucleotides read TGTGCCAGCAGTTCGAACAGGGAACACGCAGATACGCAGTATTTT.

The sample holds a few counts of this clonotype. For the CDR3, the DNA is TGTGCCACCATCTTCGCTTATAATTCACCCCTCCACTTT. This sequence encodes CATIFAYNSPLHF. This chain joins TRBV24-1 and TRBJ1-6; D is undetermined. The CDR3 is 13 amino acids. V shed 8 bases and J shed 4 bases, with 8 bases lying between them. Germline lookup yields CDR1 KGHDR and CDR2 SFDVKD.

This clonotype qualifies as medium-sized (0.01 to 0.1%). The chain couples TRBV10-3 to TRBJ2-3; D remains unclear. V was pared by 9 bases and J by 2 bases, with 9 bases between. Germline values: CDR1 ENHRY, CDR2 SYGVKD. This CDR3 spans 12 amino acids. For the CDR3, the DNA is TGTGCCATTCGGCTAGACACAGATACGCAGTATTTT. Translated: CAIRLDTDTQYF.

The rearrangement uses TRBV6-1 and TRBJ1-3, with a possible D match to TRBD1 (5 bases). V was cut by 5 bases and J by 6 bases, with 17 bases left in between. Germline CDR1 MNHNS, CDR2 SASEGT. The CDR3 runs to 15 residues. In DNA, the CDR3 is TGTGCCAGCAGTATAGGGTCAACAGGTGTAAACACCATATATTTT. It is translated as CASSIGSTGVNTIYF.

This rearrangement joins TRBV12-3 or TRBV12-4 to TRBJ2-3; D is possibly TRBD1 (5 bases). The V end lost 5 bases, the J end lost 7 bases, and 10 bases lay between the germline ends. The CDR3 runs 12 residues. CDR3 region: CASSQTDNTQYF. The CDR3 nucleotides read TGTGCCAGCAGTCAGACAGATAATACGCAGTATTTT.

The rearrangement links TRBV20-1 to TRBJ1-6; D not certain. CDR3 length equals 12 residues. Germline CDR1 DFQATT, CDR2 SNEGSKA (reference sequence). The V end was cut by 6 bases, the J end by 14 bases, with 17 bases between. DNA of the CDR3: TGCAGTGCCGGGTCGCCCGGTAGGTCCCTCCACTTT. Translated, it gives CSAGSPGRSLHF.

Regarding this clonotype: A read error may be the cause here, since a much bigger clone is one base away. The chain recombines TRBV6-2 or TRBV6-3 with TRBJ2-7, with TRBD1 matching 8 bases. Germline V lookup: CDR1 MNHEY, CDR2 SVGEGT. The CDR3 contains 13 residues. V trimming: 6 bases; J trimming: 4 bases; junction bases outside the gene matches: 5. CDR3 DNA sequence: TGTGCCAGCAGGGGGGACAGGATATACGAGCAGTACTTC. Protein sequence: CASRGDRIYEQYF.

The rearrangement joins TRBV12-3 or TRBV12-4 to TRBJ1-2, with D possibly matching TRBD1 (5 bases). This CDR3 spans 14 amino acids. The germline V and J ends were trimmed by 6 bases and 0 bases, with 11 bases remaining between them. The CDR3 loop reads CASSRDETNYGYTF. CDR3 DNA sequence: TGTGCCAGCAGCCGGGACGAAACTAACTATGGCTACACCTTC.

The V gene is TRBV6-6, the J gene TRBJ1-2; D uncertain. CDR3 size: 12 residues. Trimming stripped 2 bases from V and 4 bases from J, with 5 bases between. Germline V gene lookup returns CDR1 MNHNY and CDR2 SVGAGI (reference sequence). In nucleotides, the CDR3 is TGTGCCAGCAGTTACGAGCTCTATGGCTACACCTTC. Protein: CASSYELYGYTF.

This clonotype is classed as medium-sized. The chain links TRBV6-5 to TRBJ2-1, with 7 bases that match TRBD2. V was clipped by 5 bases and J by 5 bases; unmatched bases: 3. The V gene's germline CDR1 is MNHEY and CDR2 SVGAGI. CDR3 length: 13 residues. CDR3 DNA sequence: TGTGCCAGCAGTACCCGGGGGGACAATGAGCAGTTCTTC. It is translated as CASSTRGDNEQFF.

The CDR3 here is CASSEGADEQYF. The DNA for the CDR3 is TGTGCCAGCAGTGAAGGGGCCGACGAGCAGTACTTC. The J gene is TRBJ2-7, the V gene TRBV27; D possibly corresponds to TRBD1 (5 bases). Germline V gives CDR1 MNHEY, CDR2 SMNVEV (reference sequence). Trimming removed 5 bases at V and 5 bases at J, with 10 bases between. The CDR3 has 12 residues.

J is TRBJ1-4 and V is TRBV18; tentatively, D is TRBD1 (6 bases). Germline CDR1 reads KGHSH; CDR2 reads LQKENI. CDR3 length: 15 amino acids. V was pared by 1 base and J by 7 bases, with 13 bases between. The CDR3 DNA reads TGTGCCAGCTCACCACTGGGGGGCTTTGGTGAAAAACTGTTTTTT. It yields the protein CASSPLGGFGEKLFF.

Only a few counts were recorded for this clonotype. The genes are TRBV6-4 and TRBJ1-3, with a tentative D call TRBD1 (5 bases). The CDR3 covers 17 residues. From germline, CDR1 is MRHNA and CDR2 SNTAGT. Trimming stripped 2 bases from V and 3 bases from J, with 17 bases between. The CDR3 bases are TGTGCCAGCAGTGACCCGCTCCCACGGGACCGTGGAAACACCATATATTTT. Translation: CASSDPLPRDRGNTIYF.